These 32 T cell receptor beta chains were sequenced from one sample in a study of T cells in Graves' hyperthyroidism and ophthalmopathy (dated by TCRdb to the late 2010s). The protocol used for the library was multiplex PCR. The sequencer listed for this sample is Illumina HiSeq 2000. The TCR beta CDR3 regions were amplified from the RNA transcripts. The TCR CDR3 was subjected to a first round of RT-PCR using the HTBI primer set and the Qiagen OneStep RT-PCR kit. Using fastp trimming at Q25 and MiXCR clonotype assembly, TCRdb reanalyzed the public sequencing data and kept in-frame beta chains. Each entry is one CDR3 protein sequence, shown with its most common DNA and genes. This sample comprises 250,000 to 300,000 distinct CDR3 sequences, about 13% of them detected only once. The ten largest account for roughly 7.9% of the sample. Sequenced sample: blood. These TCRs come from a woman in her thirties or forties with Graves' hyperthyroidism.

CDR3: CASSWDIGTAIYSNQPQHF. The CDR3 DNA sequence: TGTGCCAGCAGTTGGGACATAGGGACCGCTATTTATAGCAATCAGCCCCAGCATTTT. The chain joins TRBV6-5 to TRBJ1-5; D is perhaps TRBD1 (6 bases). Trimming pared 4 bases from V and 0 bases from J, leaving 22 bases between. Germline V gene sequence: CDR1 MNHEY, CDR2 SVGAGI. This CDR3 is built from 19 residues.

This clonotype was counted ten times or more. This chain connects TRBV28 to TRBJ2-7, with D hard to call. There are 14 residues in the CDR3. Germline V gene data show CDR1 as MDHEN and CDR2 as SYDVKM. V lost 7 bases to trimming and J lost 5 bases, with 18 bases between them. The CDR3 sequence: CASIGPPLSHEQYF. DNA of the CDR3: TGTGCCAGCATCGGTCCCCCCCTATCACACGAGCAGTACTTC.

This clonotype turned up a few times. The chain carries TRBV4-1 and TRBJ1-1; D unclear. Per germline, CDR1 MGHRA and CDR2 YSYEKL. The V end was cut by 0 bases, the J end by 4 bases, with 21 bases between. The CDR3 extends over 18 amino acids. In DNA, the CDR3 is TGCGCCAGCAGCCAAGATCCTCCCGGGAGGGTTTCAGGCACTGAAGCTTTCTTT. It specifies CASSQDPPGRVSGTEAFF.

In this sample, this clonotype turned up many times. This sequence joins TRBV7-9 and TRBJ2-7; no clear D. Trimming removed 1 base from V and 2 bases from J, with 9 bases in between. The CDR3 has 14 amino acids. Germline V gene lookup returns CDR1 SEHNR and CDR2 FQNEAQ (reference sequence). CDR3 loop: CASSLDIEPYEQYF. The CDR3 nucleotides are TGTGCCAGCAGCTTAGACATAGAACCCTACGAGCAGTACTTC.

Concerning this clonotype itself: A much larger clone lies one base from this, so it may be a read error. CDR3 protein: CASSLARLADYNEQYF. For the CDR3, the DNA is TGTGCCAGCAGCTTAGCGCGTCTAGCGGACTACAATGAGCAGTACTTC. The chain uses TRBV7-9 and TRBJ2-1; 7 nucleotides agree with TRBD2. The closer fit of TRBJ2-7 to the DNA end suggests the J call may be wrong. Germline loops: CDR1 SEHNR, CDR2 FQNEAQ (reference sequence). This CDR3 spans 16 amino acids.

V gene TRBV2 combines with J gene TRBJ2-2; a possible D gene is TRBD2 (5 bases). Germline assignment: CDR1 SNHLY and CDR2 FYNNEI. The V end lost 7 bases, the J end lost 8 bases, and 11 bases lay between the germline ends. The length of the CDR3 is 12 residues. The CDR3 spells CASTLGSGELFF. For the CDR3, the DNA is TGTGCCAGCACCTTAGGGAGTGGGGAGCTGTTTTTT.

For this clonotype: A much larger clone lies one base from this, so it may be a read error. The conserved phenylalanine or tryptophan is not found at the CDR3 terminus, so this likely reflects a read error. This chain joins TRBV7-8 and TRBJ1-1; D remains ambiguous. The germline CDR1 and CDR2 sequences are SGHVS and FQNEAQ. The V and J ends lost 5 bases and 2 bases respectively, with 6 bases between them. This CDR3 region has 12 residues. DNA of the CDR3: TGTGCCAGCAGCCTTTCCAACACTGAAGCTTTCTCT. This gives the protein CASSLSNTEAFS.

This clonotype was counted at least ten times. The V gene is TRBV20-1, the J gene TRBJ1-5, with unresolved D. Germline values: CDR1 DFQATT, CDR2 SNEGSKA (reference sequence). The germline V and J ends were trimmed by 0 bases and 1 base, with 10 bases remaining between them. The CDR3 loop spans 15 amino acids. In nucleotides, the CDR3 is TGCAGTGCTAGAGATCTAGATGTGAGCAATCAGCCCCAGCATTTT. Its protein product is CSARDLDVSNQPQHF.

This clonotype showed up many times. The chain is built from TRBV29-1 and TRBJ1-1; D call uncertain. Germline V gene sequence: CDR1 SQVTM, CDR2 ANQGSEA. Trimming cost V 4 bases and J 6 bases, with 9 bases left between them. The CDR3 consists of 11 residues. The CDR3 nucleotides read TGCAGCGTTGTGGGCAGATCTGAAGCTTTCTTT. Residues: CSVVGRSEAFF.

This clonotype was detected many times. The chain's CDR3 is CASSRGGGTQNYEQYF. The CDR3, as DNA: TGTGCCAGCAGCCGAGGGGGTGGGACACAGAACTACGAGCAGTACTTC. The genes are TRBV12-3 or TRBV12-4 and TRBJ2-7, with D perhaps TRBD1 (6 bases). V dropped 6 bases and J dropped 3 bases, with 21 bases sitting between them. The CDR3 sequence is 16 residues long.

This clonotype was found many times. V gene TRBV20-1 combines with J gene TRBJ2-7, with TRBD2 matching 11 bases. With V trimmed by 4 bases and J by 3 bases, 5 bases remained unmatched. Germline CDR1 is DFQATT and CDR2 is SNEGSKA (reference sequence). The CDR3 covers 14 residues. The CDR3 loop is CSATTSGRDYEQYF. The CDR3 DNA sequence: TGCAGTGCTACTACTAGCGGGAGAGACTACGAGCAGTACTTC.

This clonotype has a count of ten or more. The rearrangement links TRBV18 to TRBJ2-5; D gene uncertain. The germline gives CDR1 KGHSH, CDR2 LQKENI. Trimming removed 3 bases from V and 2 bases from J, with 13 bases in between. The CDR3 extends over 15 amino acids. CDR3 protein: CASSPGSGPQETQYF. CDR3 sequence (DNA): TGTGCCAGCTCACCTGGGTCAGGACCTCAAGAGACCCAGTACTTC.

In this sample, this clonotype turned up many times. This chain links TRBV28 with TRBJ1-4, with TRBD1 matching 8 bases. Germline loops: CDR1 MDHEN, CDR2 SYDVKM. J gave up 8 bases and V 5 bases, and 10 bases lay outside the gene matches. This CDR3 region has 15 residues. Here the CDR3 reads CASSDRQGLGEKLFF. The CDR3 region has the DNA TGTGCCAGCAGTGATCGACAGGGGTTAGGGGAAAAACTGTTTTTT.

This clonotype was seen many times. This rearrangement joins TRBV2 to TRBJ2-5; TRBD2 might be the D (5 bases). V lost 4 bases and J 6 bases, leaving 12 bases between the germline ends. The CDR3 covers 13 residues. The germline CDR1 and CDR2 sequences are SNHLY and FYNNEI. The CDR3 here is CASSVGDLKTQYF. Here the CDR3 DNA reads TGTGCCAGCAGTGTCGGGGATTTAAAGACCCAGTACTTC.

This clonotype was counted ten times or more. CDR3 bases: TGTGCCAGCAGAGCCGGGACTAGCGGGAGTGGGGGGAAGACCCAGTACTTC. It codes for CASRAGTSGSGGKTQYF. The rearrangement links TRBV2 to TRBJ2-5, with TRBD2 matching 14 bases. V lost 6 bases, J lost 6 bases, and 12 bases stayed unmatched. Germline assignment: CDR1 SNHLY and CDR2 FYNNEI. The CDR3 has 17 residues.

This sequence joins TRBV24-1 and TRBJ2-7, with 9 nucleotides matching TRBD1. V lost 4 bases and J lost 3; bases outside the gene matches: 6. The CDR3 is 15 amino acids. CDR1 KGHDR and CDR2 SFDVKD come from the germline V gene. CDR3 nucleotide sequence: TGTGCCACCAGTGAGACCGGGACAGGGAACTACGAGCAGTACTTC. Encoded protein: CATSETGTGNYEQYF.

At least ten counts were recorded for this clonotype. The V call is TRBV7-9, the J call TRBJ1-1; no reliable D call. The CDR3 is made up of 11 amino acids. Trimming stripped 5 bases from V and 8 bases from J, with 9 bases between. Looked up from germline, CDR1 is SEHNR and CDR2 is FQNEAQ (reference sequence). CDR3 DNA sequence: TGTGCCAGCAGCCTGGGGTCAGAAGCTTTCTTT. The encoded protein is CASSLGSEAFF.

This clonotype was seen a handful of times. An end of the junction differs from the germline gene, which may be a read error. The chain employs TRBV20-1 and TRBJ2-5; tentative D call: TRBD1 (5 bases). The germline gives CDR1 DFQATT, CDR2 SNEGSKA (reference sequence). This CDR3 is built from 12 residues. The CDR3 DNA sequence: TGCAGTGCTAGTGGGGCGGTGGAGACCCAGTGCTTC. The encoded protein is CSASGAVETQCF.

This clonotype was seen ten or more times. The rearrangement joins TRBV7-2 to TRBJ1-2; possible D gene TRBD1, 6 bases. This CDR3 comprises 14 residues. The germline CDR1 and CDR2 sequences are SGHTA and FQGNSA. Trimming took off 5 bases at V and 8 bases at J, with 18 bases between the two ends. In DNA form, the CDR3 reads TGTGCCAGCAGCCCCCAGGAGAGGGGGGTCGGCTACACCTTC. Translating it yields CASSPQERGVGYTF.

There are many counts of this clonotype. The V and J genes are TRBV7-9 and TRBJ1-1, with 9 bases that match TRBD1. The J segment lost 3 bases and the V segment lost 4 bases, leaving 6 bases of the junction unmatched. The CDR3 covers 15 residues. Germline V gene sequence: CDR1 SEHNR, CDR2 FQNEAQ (reference sequence). CDR3 in DNA: TGTGCCAGCAGCTCGGGACAGGGTGCAGACACTGAAGCTTTCTTT. Translating it yields CASSSGQGADTEAFF.

This clonotype occurred a few times. The chain uses TRBV6-1 and TRBJ2-5; no clear D. The CDR3 loop spans 13 amino acids. Trimming removed 1 base at V and 5 bases at J, with 8 bases between. Germline CDR1 and CDR2: MNHNS and SASEGT. CDR3 in amino acids: CASSEVFGETQYF. The CDR3 nucleotides are TGTGCCAGCAGTGAAGTATTCGGTGAGACCCAGTACTTC.

This clonotype was picked up many times. The CDR3 DNA follows: TGTGCCAGCAGCTCCTCAGCGGGGGCAGCGGCCCAGTACTTC. Encoded protein: CASSSSAGAAAQYF. V is TRBV7-2 and J is TRBJ2-5; TRBD2 matches 8 bases. With 4 bases clipped from V and 9 bases from J, the junction kept 10 bases outside the gene matches. The CDR3 is 14 residues long. CDR1 is SGHTA and CDR2 is FQGNSA in the germline V gene.

This chain uses TRBV12-5 with TRBJ2-7, with unresolved D. The ends were cut back, 6 bases at V and 2 bases at J, with 8 bases in the middle. This CDR3 has 12 amino acids. Germline V gives CDR1 LGHNT, CDR2 FRNRAP. CDR3 amino acids: CASGFGPYEQYF. In DNA, the CDR3 is TGTGCTAGTGGCTTTGGCCCCTACGAGCAGTACTTC.

The sample holds many counts of this clonotype. J is TRBJ2-7 and V is TRBV18; 7 bases are a match to TRBD1. The V segment lost 3 bases and the J segment 3 bases; nucleotides outside the gene matches: 8. CDR1 and CDR2 (germline): KGHSH, LQKENI. This CDR3 has 15 residues. CDR3 DNA sequence: TGTGCCAGCTCACCGCCTGACAGGGTAGGCTACGAGCAGTACTTC. Protein product: CASSPPDRVGYEQYF.

This clonotype was detected ten times or more. This chain joins TRBV11-2 and TRBJ2-1; the match to TRBD1 covers 10 bases. The CDR3 loop spans 15 amino acids. In germline, CDR1 is SGHAT, CDR2 FQNNGV. The ends lost 5 bases at V and 5 bases at J; junction bases unmatched: 6. The CDR3 loop reads CASSRQGAMNNEQFF. DNA of the CDR3: TGTGCCAGCAGCCGACAGGGGGCTATGAACAATGAGCAGTTCTTC.

This clonotype came up many times. The J gene is TRBJ1-4, the V gene TRBV12-3 or TRBV12-4, with D possibly being TRBD1 (6 bases). CDR3 size: 15 residues. V was trimmed by 4 bases and J by 1 base, leaving 10 bases between them. For the CDR3, the DNA is TGTGCCAGCAGTTCGGGGGGCTTAACTAATGAAAAACTGTTTTTT. Translation: CASSSGGLTNEKLFF.

This clonotype was counted between two and nine times. Being one base from a much bigger clone, this may be a read error. The chain employs TRBV27 and TRBJ1-1; 8 nucleotides match TRBD1. The length of the CDR3 is 15 residues. CDR1 is MNHEY and CDR2 is SMNVEV in the germline V gene (reference sequence). CDR3: CASSRRTGLNTETFF. CDR3 bases: TGTGCCAGCAGTCGCAGGACAGGGTTGAACACTGAAACTTTCTTT.

This clonotype was counted many times. The genes are TRBV3-1 and TRBJ1-2; no reliable D call. CDR3 size: 13 residues. V was trimmed by 0 bases and J by 8 bases, leaving 10 bases between them. CDR1 and CDR2 from the germline V gene are LGHDT and YNNKEL (reference sequence). The CDR3 loop reads CASSQEGGIGYTF. Here the CDR3 DNA reads TGTGCCAGCAGCCAAGAGGGCGGGATCGGCTACACCTTC.

This clonotype occurred many times. This chain connects TRBV20-1 to TRBJ1-1; no clear D. Germline lookup yields CDR1 DFQATT and CDR2 SNEGSKA (reference sequence). The CDR3 loop spans 15 amino acids. The V end was cut by 3 bases, the J end by 5 bases, with 19 bases between. The CDR3, as DNA: TGCAGTGCTAGGGACGGAAGTATAGGTGATACTGAAGCTTTCTTT. Protein product: CSARDGSIGDTEAFF.

This clonotype was observed many times. For the CDR3, the DNA is TGTGCCAGCAGCTTACGACGGGGCGAATATGGCTACACCTTC. It encodes CASSLRRGEYGYTF. V is TRBV6-2 or TRBV6-3 and J is TRBJ1-2; tentative D call: TRBD1 (5 bases). CDR3 size: 14 residues. V was pared by 6 bases and J by 5 bases, with 16 bases between. Germline V CDR1 and CDR2: MNHEY, SVGEGT.

This clonotype was detected many times. The rearrangement uses TRBV6-5 and TRBJ2-3; D possibly corresponds to TRBD2 (5 bases). Germline V gene lookup returns CDR1 MNHEY and CDR2 SVGAGI. V dropped 2 bases and J dropped 1 base, with 7 bases sitting between them. The CDR3 runs 14 residues. The CDR3 region is CASSYRRGTDTQYF. The CDR3 DNA sequence: TGTGCCAGCAGTTACCGGCGGGGCACAGATACGCAGTATTTT.

The chain employs TRBV20-1 and TRBJ2-7; a possible D gene is TRBD1 (5 bases). The germline V and J ends were trimmed by 0 bases and 2 bases, with 17 bases remaining between them. The CDR3 sequence is 16 residues long. The V gene's germline CDR1 is DFQATT and CDR2 SNEGSKA (reference sequence). The CDR3 nucleotides read TGCAGTGCTAGAGACCCCAGGGTTCAGAGAACCTACGAGCAGTACTTC. Translation gives CSARDPRVQRTYEQYF.